The 25 T cell receptor beta chains listed next were all sequenced from one sample in a study of blood T cell repertoires in COVID-19. The data were produced by immunoSEQ multiplex PCR, yet TCRdb's version contains in-frame clones alone and is incomplete. Seen here are tens of thousands of clones, 82% observed once, and the top ten hold 1.8%. The sample comprised peripheral blood. These receptors came from an older woman with acute or convalescent COVID-19.

The rearrangement links TRBV9 to TRBJ2-5; 10 bases are a match to TRBD2. With 3 bases clipped from V and 0 bases from J, the junction kept 8 bases outside the gene matches. The CDR3 runs 17 residues. CDR1 and CDR2 (germline): SGDLS, YYNGEE. The CDR3 sequence is CASSAGLAGAYQETQYF. In nucleotides, the CDR3 is TGTGCCAGCAGCGCCGGGCTAGCGGGGGCGTACCAAGAGACCCAGTACTTC.

The genes are TRBV18 and TRBJ2-1, with TRBD2 identical over 8 bases. The CDR3 sequence is 16 residues long. The trim removed 3 bases at V and 9 bases at J, leaving 13 bases unmatched. Germline V lookup: CDR1 KGHSH, CDR2 LQKENI. This CDR3 reads CASSPGTSRVEGEQFF. The CDR3 nucleotides read TGTGCCAGCTCACCGGGGACTAGTCGAGTCGAGGGTGAGCAGTTCTTC. The entire variable domain, with the rest obtained from reference TRBV18 and TRBJ2-1, is as follows: NAGVMQNPRHLVRRRGQEARLRCSPMKGHSHVYWYRQLPEEGLKFMVYLQKENIIDESGMPKERFSAEFPKEGPSILRIQQVVRGDSAAYFCASSPGTSRVEGEQFFGPGTRLTVL.

This clone was counted a single time. The J gene is TRBJ2-1, the V gene TRBV6-5; D is undetermined. Germline CDR1 is MNHEY and CDR2 is SVGAGI. V lost 8 bases and J 0 bases, leaving 8 bases between the germline ends. This CDR3 is built from 13 residues. The CDR3 spells CASVMSSYNEQFF. CDR3 nucleotide sequence: TGTGCCAGCGTAATGAGCTCCTACAATGAGCAGTTCTTC.

V gene TRBV29-1 combines with J gene TRBJ2-6; 9 nucleotides line up with TRBD1. Germline assignment: CDR1 SQVTM and CDR2 ANQGSEA. The CDR3 totals 18 residues. V was clipped by 2 bases and J by 2 bases; unmatched bases: 10. The CDR3, as DNA: TGCAGCGTTGAATCAAGGGGACAGGGTTTAACTGGGGCCAACGTCCTGACTTTC. It encodes CSVESRGQGLTGANVLTF.

The chain is built from TRBV15 and TRBJ2-1; TRBD2 is a possible D gene (5 bases). The CDR3 spans 19 residues. V was shortened by 2 bases and J by 0 bases, with 20 bases between the two germline ends. In germline, CDR1 is LNHNV, CDR2 YYDKDF (reference sequence). The CDR3 here is CATSRPNPFGVSSYNEQFF. The CDR3 DNA is TGTGCCACCAGCAGACCAAACCCCTTCGGGGTTAGCTCCTACAATGAGCAGTTCTTC.

This rearrangement joins TRBV19 to TRBJ2-2; 9 nucleotides agree with TRBD2. CDR3 size: 16 residues. Germline CDR1 reads LNHDA; CDR2 reads SQIVND (reference sequence). V shed 10 bases and J 4 bases; nucleotides not matched to a gene: 13. The CDR3 DNA sequence: TGTGCCACCGAAGGGCTTAGCGGGGGTTTCACCGGGGAGCTGTTTTTT. Translating it yields CATEGLSGGFTGELFF.

The J gene is TRBJ2-1, the V gene TRBV18, with 8 bases fitting TRBD2. This CDR3 contains 15 residues. V shed 3 bases, J shed 5 bases, and the junction held 6 bases outside the gene matches. Germline V gives CDR1 KGHSH, CDR2 LQKENI. The CDR3 sequence is CASSPKSGRNNEQFF. The CDR3 region has the DNA TGTGCCAGCTCACCGAAAAGCGGGAGAAACAATGAGCAGTTCTTC.

V gene TRBV7-2 combines with J gene TRBJ2-2; 8 bases are shared with TRBD2. Germline CDR1 and CDR2: SGHTA and FQGNSA. CDR3 length: 16 residues. J was trimmed by 0 bases and V by 2 bases; bases with no gene match: 2. The CDR3 sequence is CASSLNGGANTGELFF. CDR3 sequence (DNA): TGTGCCAGCAGCTTAAACGGGGGGGCGAACACCGGGGAGCTGTTTTTT.

This chain uses TRBV6-6 with TRBJ1-2, with D possibly matching TRBD1 (6 bases). The CDR3 totals 16 residues. Trimming took 8 bases from V and 6 from J, leaving 25 bases between them. Germline values: CDR1 MNHNY, CDR2 SVGAGI (reference sequence). The CDR3 loop is CASLPQVLGARDGYTF. The CDR3 coding sequence is TGTGCCAGCCTACCACAAGTCTTGGGGGCGAGGGATGGCTACACCTTC.

V is TRBV3-1 (or the pseudogene TRBV3-2) and J is TRBJ2-7; 10 bases line up with TRBD2. The germline V gene encodes CDR1 LGHDT and CDR2 YNNKEL (reference sequence). J lost 0 bases, V lost 6 bases, and 2 bases had no gene match. The length of the CDR3 is 14 residues. The CDR3 here is CASSSSGSSYEQYF. In nucleotides, the CDR3 is TGTGCCAGCAGTTCTAGCGGGAGCTCCTACGAGCAGTACTTC.

This clone showed up just a few times. The chain employs TRBV24-1 and TRBJ2-2, with D possibly being TRBD1 (6 bases). This CDR3 has 13 amino acids. V was shortened by 6 bases and J by 7 bases, with 11 bases between the two germline ends. CDR1 KGHDR and CDR2 SFDVKD come from the germline V gene. The CDR3 nucleotides are TGTGCCACCAGTCCACAGGGTTTCGGGGAGCTGTTTTTT. The encoded protein is CATSPQGFGELFF.

The rearrangement links TRBV5-5 to TRBJ1-2; 7 bases align to TRBD1. The CDR3 has 14 residues. Germline-derived CDR1 and CDR2 are SGHKS and YYEKEE (reference sequence). With V trimmed by 4 bases and J by 2 bases, 5 bases remained unmatched. The CDR3 region is CASSNTQGNYGYTF. CDR3 DNA sequence: TGTGCCAGCAGCAACACACAGGGGAACTATGGCTACACCTTC.

The chain links TRBV28 to TRBJ2-3, with a weak D call TRBD2 (5 bases). The CDR3 has 13 residues. Looked up from germline, CDR1 is MDHEN and CDR2 is SYDVKM. V gave up 5 bases and J gave up 5 bases, with 11 bases separating them. CDR3 nucleotides: TGTGCCAGCAGTGCCGGAGGCGGAGATACGCAGTATTTT. Translated, it gives CASSAGGGDTQYF.

This clone has only one observation. This sequence joins TRBV7-2 and TRBJ2-2; D gene uncertain. CDR1 and CDR2 from the germline V gene are SGHTA and FQGNSA. V lost 0 bases and J 6 bases, leaving 5 bases between the germline ends. CDR3 length: 13 amino acids. CDR3 nucleotide sequence: TGTGCCAGCAGCTTAGCTTCCGCCGGGGAGCTGTTTTTT. It codes for CASSLASAGELFF.

Here the CDR3 DNA reads TGCAGCGTTGGAGGTAATGGCTACACCTTC. It yields the protein CSVGGNGYTF. The V and J genes are TRBV29-1 and TRBJ1-2; D remains unclear. CDR3 length equals 10 residues. Trimming cost V 4 bases and J 6 bases, with 6 bases left between them. Germline CDR1 SQVTM, CDR2 ANQGSEA.

This chain connects TRBV19 to TRBJ1-5; TRBD1 matches 8 bases. Germline lookup yields CDR1 LNHDA and CDR2 SQIVND (reference sequence). The CDR3 loop spans 16 amino acids. The junction had 16 bases not matched to a gene; V was cut back by 8 bases and J by 7 bases. The CDR3 loop is CASLDGYRTGLQPQHF. The CDR3 region has the DNA TGTGCCAGTCTTGATGGGTATCGGACAGGGTTACAGCCCCAGCATTTT.

The chain couples TRBV18 to TRBJ1-6, with TRBD1 identical over 11 bases. Germline CDR1 KGHSH, CDR2 LQKENI. V shed 3 bases and J 7 bases; nucleotides not matched to a gene: 2. This CDR3 region has 15 residues. CDR3 loop: CASSPGTGGNSPLHF. CDR3 nucleotides: TGTGCCAGCTCACCCGGGACAGGGGGGAATTCACCCCTCCACTTT.

V usage is TRBV5-1 and J usage is TRBJ1-1, with TRBD1 matching 7 bases. The CDR3 has 14 residues. Trimming cost V 4 bases and J 1 base; bases outside gene matches: 4. The germline CDR1 and CDR2 sequences are SGHRS and YFSETQ. In nucleotides, the CDR3 is TGCGCCAGCAGCCGGGGACAGACGAACACTGAAGCTTTCTTT. This gives the protein CASSRGQTNTEAFF.

The genes are TRBV7-8 and TRBJ2-7; no clear D gene. Trimming cost V 5 bases and J 6 bases, with 11 bases left between them. Germline V CDR1 and CDR2: SGHVS, FQNEAQ. The CDR3 extends over 12 amino acids. The CDR3 DNA sequence: TGTGCCAGCAGCCTTACGAGGATCGAGCAGTACTTC. It specifies CASSLTRIEQYF.

Only a few counts were recorded for this clone. The chain is built from TRBV10-2 and TRBJ1-4; the D is unclear. Deletions cut 7 bases from V and 6 bases from J, with 15 bases between. Germline loops: CDR1 WSHSY, CDR2 SAAADI. This CDR3 contains 14 residues. CDR3 bases: TGCGCCAGCACCCCCGGGTCGGGTGATGAAAAACTGTTTTTT. Translated, it gives CASTPGSGDEKLFF.

The gene calls are TRBV9 and TRBJ2-2; 8 nucleotides align to TRBD2. The junction had 8 bases not matched to a gene; V was cut back by 5 bases and J by 5 bases. CDR1 and CDR2 from the germline V gene are SGDLS and YYNGEE. The CDR3 is 15 residues long. CDR3 nucleotides: TGTGCCAGCAGGAGAGCGGGGGAGGGAACCGGGGAGCTGTTTTTT. Translated, it gives CASRRAGEGTGELFF.

The chain uses TRBV2 and TRBJ1-2, with 7 bases aligning to TRBD1. J lost 3 bases, V lost 1 base, and 11 bases had no gene match. This CDR3 comprises 17 residues. Germline lookup yields CDR1 SNHLY and CDR2 FYNNEI. The CDR3 is CASSEVRGLISDYGYTF. As DNA, the CDR3 is TGTGCCAGCAGTGAAGTAAGGGGGCTTATATCTGACTATGGCTACACCTTC.

The chain joins TRBV4-1 to TRBJ2-3, with 9 bases that match TRBD1. The CDR3 length is 16 residues. From germline, CDR1 is MGHRA and CDR2 YSYEKL. V shed 4 bases, J shed 6 bases, and the junction held 11 bases outside the gene matches. This CDR3 is CASSLFRTGEGDTQYF. CDR3 nucleotide sequence: TGCGCCAGCAGCCTATTCAGGACAGGGGAAGGGGATACGCAGTATTTT.

V usage is TRBV3-1 (or the pseudogene TRBV3-2) and J usage is TRBJ1-3; 7 bases map to TRBD1. The CDR3 totals 14 residues. Germline CDR1 LGHDT, CDR2 YNNKEL (reference sequence). Unmatched junction bases numbered 4, after V lost 6 bases and J lost 2 bases. CDR3 in amino acids: CASRQTGTGNTIYF. For the CDR3, the DNA is TGTGCCAGCAGACAGACAGGGACTGGAAACACCATATATTTT.

In nucleotides, the CDR3 is TGTGCCAGCAGTCCAGGGGCCCTCCTGACCTACGAGCAGTACTTC. Its protein is CASSPGALLTYEQYF. The chain couples TRBV3-1 (or the pseudogene TRBV3-2) to TRBJ2-7, with D perhaps TRBD1 (6 bases). CDR1 LGHDT and CDR2 YNNKEL come from the germline V gene (reference sequence). Trimming took 6 bases from V and 2 from J, leaving 17 bases between them. The CDR3 totals 15 residues.